This TCR beta chain is drawn from a study of blood T cell repertoires in COVID-19. The Seattle patients, enrolled during active infection, were followed longitudinally. In the authors' methods: Nucleated cell counts were estimated from reference gene primer amplification. Clones were sequenced by immunoSEQ multiplex PCR, and TCRdb holds only the in-frame ones, with some missing. D and trimming come from the DNA, and the V and J calls and clone size come from that table. The sample gives about 250,000 clones, approximately 90% of which show up once; about 6.7% is in the top ten. The sequence was collected from a woman aged 25 to 45 with COVID-19, enrolled during active disease. Material for sequencing was peripheral blood.

The CDR3 loop reads CASSIGLAGSFADTQYF. Here the CDR3 DNA reads TGCGCCAGCAGCATAGGACTAGCGGGATCCTTCGCAGATACGCAGTATTTT. The chain carries TRBV5-1 and TRBJ2-3; 12 bases match TRBD2. With V trimmed by 4 bases and J by 4 bases, 10 bases remained unmatched. The CDR3 has 17 amino acids. Germline V gene data show CDR1 as SGHRS and CDR2 as YFSETQ.